The rows below give T cell receptor beta chains drawn from one sample of a study of T cell repertoires in cytomegalovirus infection. TCRdb re-called the reads with MiXCR, one entry per CDR3 protein. The sample carries about 700,000 distinct CDR3 sequences, 30% to 40% recorded once. Antigens for these TCRs are unknown. Sequencing used cultured PBMCs, obtained from culture after CMV antigen stimulation. The receptor source for this set is a human donor in good health (CMV status not recorded). Some clones in this sample may be carry-over from other donors' samples. The CDR3 runs from the conserved cysteine through the conserved F or W. D genes are given only for firm matches. Expanded clones get a size class; other rows say once, few or many, or leave the size out.

TRBV28,14,-,TRBJ1-6,TRBD1,CASSPGQASTPLHF,TGTGCCAGCAGTCCGGGACAGGCCTCGACACCCCTCCACTTT
TRBV20-1,12,-,TRBJ2-7,TRBD1,CSATGGWDEQYF,TGCAGTGCTACAGGGGGCTGGGACGAGCAGTACTTC
TRBV12-3/TRBV12-4,12,-,TRBJ2-7,-,CASSPSAVEQYF,TGTGCCAGCAGTCCCTCGGCCGTCGAGCAGTACTTC
TRBV6-2/TRBV6-3,14,-,TRBJ2-7,-,CASSTPRRLYEQYF,TGTGCCAGCAGTACCCCCCGACGTCTCTACGAGCAGTACTTC
TRBV20-1,13,-,TRBJ1-1,-,CSARDDISGEAFF,TGCAGTGCTAGGGATGACATCTCAGGTGAAGCTTTCTTT
TRBV3-1,13,-,TRBJ2-1,-,CASSQGLDDEQFF,TGTGCCAGCAGCCAAGGGCTAGACGATGAGCAGTTCTTC
TRBV20-1,12,-,TRBJ1-2,-,CSALGQEGEDTF,TGCAGTGCCCTAGGACAAGAAGGCGAGGACACCTTC
TRBV7-6,15,-,TRBJ2-1,TRBD2,CASSPSGRTYNEQFF,TGTGCCAGCAGCCCTAGCGGGAGGACCTACAATGAGCAGTTCTTC
TRBV11-2,12,-,TRBJ1-5,-,CASSYLNQPQHF,TGTGCCAGCAGCTATCTCAATCAGCCCCAGCATTTT
TRBV7-2,15,many,TRBJ2-3,-,CASSPRSGYTDTQYF,TGTGCCAGCAGCCCACGTAGCGGCTACACAGATACGCAGTATTTT
TRBV12-3/TRBV12-4,13,few,TRBJ2-3,-,CASKDGNTDTQYF,TGTGCCAGCAAGGACGGTAACACAGATACGCAGTATTTT
TRBV7-2,15,few,TRBJ2-7,TRBD2,CASSLIAGGLYEQYF,TGTGCCAGCAGCTTAATAGCGGGAGGCCTCTACGAGCAGTACTTC
TRBV7-2,15,many,TRBJ1-2,-,CASSPILGANYGYTF,TGTGCCAGCAGCCCAATCCTGGGGGCGAACTATGGCTACACCTTC
TRBV18,15,few,TRBJ1-2,-,CASSPPDRYAGGYTF,TGTGCCAGCTCACCACCCGACAGATACGCGGGTGGCTACACCTTC
TRBV9,15,-,TRBJ2-3,-,CASSVWTHSTDTQYF,TGTGCCAGCAGCGTATGGACACATAGCACAGATACGCAGTATTTT
TRBV5-1,14,-,TRBJ2-7,-,CASSLDPMSYEQYF,TGCGCCAGCAGCTTGGATCCTATGTCCTACGAGCAGTACTTC